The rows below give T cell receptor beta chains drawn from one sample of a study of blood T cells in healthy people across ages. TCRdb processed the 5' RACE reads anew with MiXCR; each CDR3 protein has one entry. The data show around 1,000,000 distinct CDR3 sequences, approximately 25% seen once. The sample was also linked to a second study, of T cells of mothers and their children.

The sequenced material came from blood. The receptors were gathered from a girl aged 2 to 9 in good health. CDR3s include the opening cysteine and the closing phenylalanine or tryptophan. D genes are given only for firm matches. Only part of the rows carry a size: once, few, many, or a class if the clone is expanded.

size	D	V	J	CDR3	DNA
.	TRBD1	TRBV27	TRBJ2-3	CASTRGQGSSTQYF	TGTGCCAGCACGAGGGGACAGGGTTCATCTACGCAGTATTTT
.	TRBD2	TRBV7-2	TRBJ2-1	CASSPQGGVQQFF	TGTGCCAGCAGCCCCCAGGGAGGGGTACAGCAGTTCTTC
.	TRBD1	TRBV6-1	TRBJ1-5	CASIFDRGYPFGNQPQHF	TGTGCCAGCATCTTTGACAGGGGATACCCCTTTGGCAATCAGCCCCAGCATTTT
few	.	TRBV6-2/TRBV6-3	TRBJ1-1	CASSYGAGNTEVFF	TGTGCCAGCAGTTACGGCGCAGGGAACACTGAAGTTTTCTTT
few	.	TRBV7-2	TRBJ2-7	CASSSQVGENEQYF	TGTGCCAGCAGCTCACAAGTAGGAGAAAACGAGCAGTACTTC
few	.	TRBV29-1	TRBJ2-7	CSVDGGSPYEQYF	TGCAGCGTTGATGGGGGGAGTCCCTACGAGCAGTACTTC
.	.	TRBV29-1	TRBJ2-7	CSVATYSYEQYF	TGCAGCGTTGCCACGTACTCCTACGAGCAGTACTTC
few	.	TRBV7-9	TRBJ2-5	CASSLVTLRSGPRGETQYF	TGTGCCAGCAGCTTAGTCACCCTAAGAAGTGGGCCCCGAGGTGAGACCCAGTACTTC
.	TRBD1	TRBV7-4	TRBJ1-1	CASSSQGIGTEAFF	TGTGCCAGCAGCTCACAGGGGATCGGAACTGAAGCTTTCTTT
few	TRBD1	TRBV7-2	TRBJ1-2	CASSFYTGTDYGYTF	TGTGCCAGCAGCTTTTATACCGGGACAGATTATGGCTACACCTTC
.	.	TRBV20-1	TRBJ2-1	CSARPGTYSYNEQFF	TGCAGTGCTAGACCCGGGACTTACTCCTACAATGAGCAGTTCTTC
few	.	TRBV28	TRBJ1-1	CASSRSFGKAVILKAFF	TGTGCCAGCAGTCGTTCTTTCGGAAAGGCGGTTATCTTGAAAGCTTTCTTT
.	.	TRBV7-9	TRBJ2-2	CASNDILKSGTGELFF	TGTGCCAGCAACGATATATTGAAGAGCGGGACCGGGGAGCTGTTTTTT
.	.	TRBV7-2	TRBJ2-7	CASSARTGAYEQYF	TGTGCCAGCAGCGCCCGCACTGGGGCCTACGAGCAGTACTTC
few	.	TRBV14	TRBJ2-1	CASSRGKNEQFF	TGTGCCAGCAGCCGAGGGAAAAATGAGCAGTTCTTC
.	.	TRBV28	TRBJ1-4	CASHPTWAFNEKLFF	TGTGCCAGTCACCCTACCTGGGCTTTTAATGAAAAACTGTTTTTT
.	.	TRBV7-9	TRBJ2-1	CASSSSGHMYNEQFF	TGTGCCAGCAGCTCATCGGGACACATGTACAATGAGCAGTTCTTC
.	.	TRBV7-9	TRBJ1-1	CASSLAKADGHKGPEAFF	TGTGCCAGCAGCTTAGCCAAGGCCGATGGTCACAAAGGGCCTGAAGCTTTCTTT
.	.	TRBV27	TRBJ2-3	CASGERTSTDTQYF	TGTGCCAGCGGTGAAAGAACTAGCACAGATACGCAGTATTTT
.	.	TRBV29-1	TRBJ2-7	CSVEDPGSGYEQYF	TGCAGCGTTGAAGATCCCGGGAGTGGGTACGAGCAGTACTTC
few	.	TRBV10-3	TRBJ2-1	CATRSHNGQFF	TGTGCCACCCGGTCGCACAATGGGCAGTTCTTC